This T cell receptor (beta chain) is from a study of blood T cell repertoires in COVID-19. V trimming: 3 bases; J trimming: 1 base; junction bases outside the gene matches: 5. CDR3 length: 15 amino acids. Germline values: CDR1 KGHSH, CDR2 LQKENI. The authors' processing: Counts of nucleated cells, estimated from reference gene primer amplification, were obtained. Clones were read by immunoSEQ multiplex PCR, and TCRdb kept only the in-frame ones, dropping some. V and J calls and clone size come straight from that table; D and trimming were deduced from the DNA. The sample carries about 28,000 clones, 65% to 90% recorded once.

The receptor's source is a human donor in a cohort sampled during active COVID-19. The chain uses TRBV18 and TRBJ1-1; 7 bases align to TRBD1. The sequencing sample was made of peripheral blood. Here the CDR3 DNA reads TGTGCCAGCTCACCGAGACAGGGAGGGAACACTGAAGCTTTCTTT. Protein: CASSPRQGGNTEAFF.